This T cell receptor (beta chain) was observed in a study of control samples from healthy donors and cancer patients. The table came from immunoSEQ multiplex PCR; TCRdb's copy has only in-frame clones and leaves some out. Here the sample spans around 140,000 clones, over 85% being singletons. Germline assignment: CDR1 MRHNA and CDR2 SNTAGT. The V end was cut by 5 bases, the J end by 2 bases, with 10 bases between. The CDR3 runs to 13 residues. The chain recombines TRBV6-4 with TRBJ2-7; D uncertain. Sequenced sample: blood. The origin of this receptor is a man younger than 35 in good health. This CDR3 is CASSSHGPYEQYF. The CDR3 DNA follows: TGTGCCAGCAGTTCACACGGGCCCTACGAGCAGTACTTC.